The clone carrying this TCR beta chain was picked up a small number of times. Its antigen remains unidentified. The CDR3 has 13 residues. Germline V gene sequence: CDR1 MNHEY, CDR2 SVGEGT. The J segment lost 6 bases and the V segment lost 8 bases, leaving 6 bases of the junction unmatched. The source of the sample is a study of blood T cells in healthy people across ages. Donors were systemically healthy Caucasian individuals from Russia aged roughly 6 to 100 years. Extracted total RNA amounted to at least 5.5 micrograms for each sample. For the second PCR, which ran for roughly 6 to 12 cycles, a sample-barcoded 5' primer and a J-beta primer mix were used. Each cDNA molecule carried a tag from a template-switch adaptor that contained 12 random nucleotides. One entry per CDR3 protein, called by TCRdb with MiXCR from the 5' RACE reads. Here the sample spans about 600,000 distinct CDR3 sequences, around 48% being singletons.

Findings and limits, study-wide: TCR beta diversity, measured per million T cells, fell in a roughly linear way with age.

This receptor was obtained from an elderly man in good health. Sequenced: blood. J is TRBJ2-1 and V is TRBV6-2 or TRBV6-3; 8 bases fit TRBD2. DNA for the CDR3: TGTGCCAGCCGCCCAACTAGCGGCAATGAGCAGTTCTTC. Its protein is CASRPTSGNEQFF.